These T cell receptor beta chains were read from a single sample in a study of cytomegalovirus exposure and HLA in healthy donors. The table came from immunoSEQ multiplex PCR; TCRdb's copy has only in-frame clones and leaves some out. The sample carries some 150,000 clones, roughly four fifths recorded once. Sequencing was done on a sample of PBMCs. The receptor source for this set is a woman between 18 and 30 years old in good health and CMV-seropositive. CDR3s include the opening cysteine and the closing phenylalanine or tryptophan. A D gene is named only where the DNA matches it firmly. Some rows mark clone size as missing; the rest say once, few, many or name a class of expanded clone.

-,TRBV28,TRBJ1-2,-,TGTGCCAGCAGCCGAATGCCAGGGAACTATGGCTACACCTTC,CASSRMPGNYGYTF
-,TRBV7-9,TRBJ2-5,-,TGTGCCAGCAGCTTAGCCCTAGAGACCCAGTACTTC,CASSLALETQYF
once,TRBV19,TRBJ1-5,TRBD1,TGTGCCAGTAGTACCGGGACAGACCAACAGCCCCAGCATTTT,CASSTGTDQQPQHF
once,TRBV5-4,TRBJ2-7,-,TGTGCCAGCAGCTTGTTGCTCGAGGGAGCCTCCTACGAGCAGTACTTC,CASSLLLEGASYEQYF
-,TRBV30,TRBJ2-7,TRBD1,TGTGCCTGGAGTGCCGGGACAGATTACGAGCAGTACTTC,CAWSAGTDYEQYF
-,TRBV30,TRBJ2-7,-,TGTGCCTGGGACTACGGGGGAGTCGACTACGAGCAGTACTTC,CAWDYGGVDYEQYF
-,TRBV12-5,TRBJ2-2,-,TGTGCTAGTGGTTTGGTGTCCGGGAGGGAGCTGTTTTTT,CASGLVSGRELFF
-,TRBV6-6,TRBJ2-2,TRBD1,TGTGCCAGCAGTTCGACAGGGGACACCGGGGAGCTGTTTTTT,CASSSTGDTGELFF
-,TRBV7-8,TRBJ2-7,-,TGTGCCAGCAGCCAGACGGGCTACGAGCAGTACTTC,CASSQTGYEQYF
-,TRBV29-1,TRBJ2-6,-,TGCAGCGTTGGCGAGGCGCCTGGGGCCAACGTCCTGACTTTC,CSVGEAPGANVLTF
-,TRBV6-5,TRBJ1-6,-,TGTGCCAGCAGTTACTCAGGGGGGGAGGATTCACCCCTCCACTTT,CASSYSGGEDSPLHF
-,TRBV11-1,TRBJ1-1,TRBD1,TGTGCCAGCAGCTCCCAGGGACAGGGGACTTCAGAAGCTTTCTTT,CASSSQGQGTSEAFF
once,TRBV7-6,TRBJ1-1,-,TGTGCCAGCAGCTTATCTGAGGGACTCCTGAACACTGAAGCTTTCTTT,CASSLSEGLLNTEAFF
-,TRBV25-1,TRBJ1-2,TRBD1,TGTGCCAGCAGTATAGACAGGGGCGTGAACTATGGCTACACCTTC,CASSIDRGVNYGYTF
-,TRBV5-4,TRBJ2-2,-,TGTGCCAGCAGCCCCAGGTCGGACGGGGAGCTGTTTTTT,CASSPRSDGELFF
few,TRBV2,TRBJ1-2,-,TGTGCCAGCAGTGGTAGGGGGGGCTATGGCTACACCTTC,CASSGRGGYGYTF
-,TRBV6-1,TRBJ1-6,TRBD1,TGTGCCAGCAGGAAAACAGGGGACCGTTCACCCCTCCACTTT,CASRKTGDRSPLHF
-,TRBV19,TRBJ2-7,-,TGTGCCAGTAGTATACTGGCGGGGAGAGGCGAGCAGTACTTC,CASSILAGRGEQYF
-,TRBV28,TRBJ1-2,-,TGTGCCAGCAGCGAGGGGACAATGGGGGGCTACACCTTC,CASSEGTMGGYTF
-,TRBV7-6,TRBJ1-4,-,TGTGCCAGTGGGGAACAGGGTCGGGATGAAAAACTGTTTTTT,CASGEQGRDEKLFF
-,TRBV7-6,TRBJ1-5,-,TGTGCCAGCAGCTTAGGGGCGGGGGGGCAGCCCCAGCATTTT,CASSLGAGGQPQHF
-,TRBV19,TRBJ2-1,-,TGTGCCAGTAGTATGATCGGGGGATCCTACAATGAGCAGTTCTTC,CASSMIGGSYNEQFF
once,TRBV28,TRBJ1-4,-,TGTGCCAGCGGAAGGAGTGAAAAACTGTTTTTT,CASGRSEKLFF
-,TRBV5-1,TRBJ2-5,-,TGCGCCAGCAGCTTGCGTGGGCAGGGGTTGGAGACCCAGTACTTC,CASSLRGQGLETQYF
-,TRBV30,TRBJ1-2,-,TGTGCCTGGAGTGTAGGGACAAACGGCTACACCTTC,CAWSVGTNGYTF
-,TRBV15,TRBJ2-1,TRBD2,TGTGCCACCTTGACTAGCGGGGCCAATGAGCAGTTCTTC,CATLTSGANEQFF
-,TRBV14,TRBJ1-2,-,TGTGCCAGCAGCCATTCTGACGCCGGGAACAACTATGGCTACACCTTC,CASSHSDAGNNYGYTF
-,TRBV2,TRBJ1-1,TRBD1,TGTGCTACCAAACTAGACAGGGAGAACACTGAAGCTTTCTTT,CATKLDRENTEAFF
-,TRBV19,TRBJ1-2,-,TGTGCCAGTAGTATAGGTAATTGGGAGCACTATGGCTACACCTTC,CASSIGNWEHYGYTF
-,TRBV9,TRBJ1-3,-,TGTGCCAGCAGCGTAGAGGTCCGGGTAGCAGGAAACACCATATATTTT,CASSVEVRVAGNTIYF
-,TRBV27,TRBJ2-7,-,TGTGCCAGCACCGAAGTTGGGGGCGCCTACGAGCAGTACTTC,CASTEVGGAYEQYF
-,TRBV5-1,TRBJ2-2,TRBD2,TGCGCCAGCAGCCCGAGCGGGACCTTCACCGGGGAGCTGTTTTTT,CASSPSGTFTGELFF
few,TRBV25-1,TRBJ1-2,-,TGTGCCAGCAGTGTCAGTCCTAACTATGGCTACACCTTC,CASSVSPNYGYTF
-,TRBV7-9,TRBJ2-5,TRBD1,TGTGCCAGCAGCTACCGGACAGGGCAAGAGACCCAGTACTTC,CASSYRTGQETQYF
-,TRBV28,TRBJ1-5,TRBD1,TGTGCCAGCAGTTTATTTGTCAGGGGGGATCAGCCCCAGCATTTT,CASSLFVRGDQPQHF
-,TRBV23-1,TRBJ2-2,-,TGCGCCAGCAGTCCGAACAGGGATCACCGGGAGCTGTTTTTT,CASSPNRDHRELFF
-,TRBV18,TRBJ1-1,TRBD1,TGTGCCAGCTCCAGGGGGGCTCTGGGGACTGAAGCTTTCTTT,CASSRGALGTEAFF